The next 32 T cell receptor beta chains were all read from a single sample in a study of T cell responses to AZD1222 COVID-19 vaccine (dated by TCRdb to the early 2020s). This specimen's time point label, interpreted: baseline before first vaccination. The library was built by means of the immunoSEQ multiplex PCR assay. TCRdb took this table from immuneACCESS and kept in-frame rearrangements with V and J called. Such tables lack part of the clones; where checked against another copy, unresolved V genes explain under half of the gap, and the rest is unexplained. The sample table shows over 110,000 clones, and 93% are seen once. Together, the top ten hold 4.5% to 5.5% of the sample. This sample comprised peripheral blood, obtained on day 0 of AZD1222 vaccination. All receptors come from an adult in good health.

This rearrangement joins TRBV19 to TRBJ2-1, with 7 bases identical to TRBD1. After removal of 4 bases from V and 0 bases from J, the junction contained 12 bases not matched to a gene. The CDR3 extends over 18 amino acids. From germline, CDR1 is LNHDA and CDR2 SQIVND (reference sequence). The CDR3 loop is CASSTGGPFQNSYNEQFF. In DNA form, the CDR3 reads TGTGCCAGTAGTACAGGGGGTCCTTTCCAGAACTCCTACAATGAGCAGTTCTTC.

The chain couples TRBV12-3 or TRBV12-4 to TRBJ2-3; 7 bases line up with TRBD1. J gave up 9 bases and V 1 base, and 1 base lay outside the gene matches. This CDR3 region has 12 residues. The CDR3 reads CASSLGDRTQYF. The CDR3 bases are TGTGCCAGCAGTTTAGGGGACAGAACGCAGTATTTT.

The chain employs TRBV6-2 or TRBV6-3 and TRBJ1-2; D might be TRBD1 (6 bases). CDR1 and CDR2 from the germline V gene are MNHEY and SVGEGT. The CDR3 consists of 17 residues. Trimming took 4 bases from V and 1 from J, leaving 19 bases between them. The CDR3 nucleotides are TGTGCCAGCAGTTCTTATCCAGGGACAACCTTTAACTATGGCTACACCTTC. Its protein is CASSSYPGTTFNYGYTF.

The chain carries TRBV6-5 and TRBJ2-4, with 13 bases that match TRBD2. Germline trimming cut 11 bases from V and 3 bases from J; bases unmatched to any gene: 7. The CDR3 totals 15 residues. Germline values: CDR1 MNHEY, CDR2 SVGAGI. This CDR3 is CAGGTSGEDKNIQYF. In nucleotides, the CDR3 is TGTGCCGGAGGGACTAGCGGGGAGGACAAAAACATTCAGTACTTC.

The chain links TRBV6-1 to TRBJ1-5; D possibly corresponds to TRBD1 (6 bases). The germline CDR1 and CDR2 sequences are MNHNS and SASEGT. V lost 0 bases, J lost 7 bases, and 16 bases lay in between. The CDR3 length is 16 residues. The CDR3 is CASSEASWGGRQPQHF. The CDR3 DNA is TGTGCCAGCAGTGAAGCAAGTTGGGGGGGCCGCCAGCCCCAGCATTTT.

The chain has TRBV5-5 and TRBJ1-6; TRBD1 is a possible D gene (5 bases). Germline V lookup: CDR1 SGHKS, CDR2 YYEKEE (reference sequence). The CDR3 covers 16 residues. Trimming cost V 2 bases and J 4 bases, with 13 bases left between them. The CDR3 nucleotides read TGTGCCAGCAGCTTTCGACAGCATCCTTATAATTCACCCCTCCACTTT. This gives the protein CASSFRQHPYNSPLHF.

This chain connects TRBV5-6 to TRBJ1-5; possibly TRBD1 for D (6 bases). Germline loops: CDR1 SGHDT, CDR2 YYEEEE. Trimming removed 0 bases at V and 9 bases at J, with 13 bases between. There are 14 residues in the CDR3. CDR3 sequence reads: CASSLGQGMGPQHF. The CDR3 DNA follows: TGTGCCAGCAGCTTGGGGCAGGGGATGGGGCCCCAGCATTTT.

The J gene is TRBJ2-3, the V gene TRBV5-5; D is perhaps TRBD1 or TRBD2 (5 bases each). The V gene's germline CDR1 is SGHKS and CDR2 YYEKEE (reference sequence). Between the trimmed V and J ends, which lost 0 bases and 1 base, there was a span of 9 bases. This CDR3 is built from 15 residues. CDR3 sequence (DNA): TGTGCCAGCAGCTTGGTCAGAGGGGGCACAGATACGCAGTATTTT. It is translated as CASSLVRGGTDTQYF.

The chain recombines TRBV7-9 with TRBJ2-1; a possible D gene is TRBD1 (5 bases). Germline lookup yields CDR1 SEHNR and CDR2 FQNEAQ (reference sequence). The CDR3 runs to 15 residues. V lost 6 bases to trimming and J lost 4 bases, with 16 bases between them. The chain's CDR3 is CASSPQGGLYNEQFF. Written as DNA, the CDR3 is TGTGCCAGCAGTCCCCAGGGTGGCCTATACAATGAGCAGTTCTTC. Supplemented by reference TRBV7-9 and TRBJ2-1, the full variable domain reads DTGVSQNPRHKITKRGQNVTFRCDPISEHNRLYWYRQTLGQGPEFLTYFQNEAQLEKSRLLSDRFSAERPKGSFSTLEIQRTEQGDSAMYLCASSPQGGLYNEQFFGPGTRLTVL.

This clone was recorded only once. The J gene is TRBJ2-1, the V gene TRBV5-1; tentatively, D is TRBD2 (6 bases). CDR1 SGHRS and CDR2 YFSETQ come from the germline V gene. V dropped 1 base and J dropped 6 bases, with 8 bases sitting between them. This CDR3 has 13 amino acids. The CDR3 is CASSLQLANEQFF. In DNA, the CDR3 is TGCGCCAGCAGCTTGCAACTAGCCAATGAGCAGTTCTTC.

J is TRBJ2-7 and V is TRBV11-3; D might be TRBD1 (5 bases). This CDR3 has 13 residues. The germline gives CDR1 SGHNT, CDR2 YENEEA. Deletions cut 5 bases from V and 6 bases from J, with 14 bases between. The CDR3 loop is CASSADGQGEQYF. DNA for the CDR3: TGTGCCAGCAGCGCTGATGGGCAGGGCGAGCAGTACTTC.

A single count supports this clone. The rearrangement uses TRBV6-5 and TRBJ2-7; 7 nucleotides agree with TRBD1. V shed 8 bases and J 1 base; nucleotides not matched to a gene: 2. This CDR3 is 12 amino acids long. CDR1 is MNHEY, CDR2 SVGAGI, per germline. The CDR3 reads CASEGASYEQYF. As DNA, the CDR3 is TGTGCCAGCGAGGGGGCTTCCTACGAGCAGTACTTC.

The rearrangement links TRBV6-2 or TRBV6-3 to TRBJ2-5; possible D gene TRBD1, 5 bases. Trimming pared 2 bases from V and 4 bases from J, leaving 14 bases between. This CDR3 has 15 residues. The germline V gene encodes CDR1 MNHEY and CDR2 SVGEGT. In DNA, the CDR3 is TGTGCCAGCAGTTACATCCAGGGATCGAGAGAGACCCAGTACTTC. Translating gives CASSYIQGSRETQYF.

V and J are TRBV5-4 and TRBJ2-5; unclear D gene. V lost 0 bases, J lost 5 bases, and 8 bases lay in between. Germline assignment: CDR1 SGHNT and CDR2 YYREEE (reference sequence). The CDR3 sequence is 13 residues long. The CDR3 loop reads CASSLGHRETQYF. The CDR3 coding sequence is TGTGCCAGCAGCTTGGGGCACCGGGAGACCCAGTACTTC.

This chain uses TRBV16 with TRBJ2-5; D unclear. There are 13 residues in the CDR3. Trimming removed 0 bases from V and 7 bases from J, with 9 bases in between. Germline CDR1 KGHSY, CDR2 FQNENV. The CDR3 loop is CASSQSIDGTQYF. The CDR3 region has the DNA TGTGCCAGCAGCCAATCTATTGACGGGACCCAGTACTTC.

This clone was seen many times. CDR3 residues: CASSIEVIDQPQHF. The CDR3 DNA follows: TGTGCCAGTAGTATTGAGGTAATTGATCAGCCCCAGCATTTT. J is TRBJ1-5 and V is TRBV19; D uncertain. The V end lost 3 bases, the J end lost 5 bases, and 11 bases lay between the germline ends. The CDR3 has 14 residues. Germline CDR1 LNHDA, CDR2 SQIVND (reference sequence).

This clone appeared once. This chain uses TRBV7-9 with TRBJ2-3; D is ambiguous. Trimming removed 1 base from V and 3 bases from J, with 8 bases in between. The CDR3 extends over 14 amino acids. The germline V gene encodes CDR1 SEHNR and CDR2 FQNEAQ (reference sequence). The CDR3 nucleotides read TGTGCCAGCAGCTTAGTTGGGTTTACAGATACGCAGTATTTT. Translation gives CASSLVGFTDTQYF.

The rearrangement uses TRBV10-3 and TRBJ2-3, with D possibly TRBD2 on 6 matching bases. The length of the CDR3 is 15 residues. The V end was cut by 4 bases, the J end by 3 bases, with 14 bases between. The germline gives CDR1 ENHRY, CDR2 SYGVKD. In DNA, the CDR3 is TGTGCCATCAGTGTTGAGGGAGGACTGACAGATACGCAGTATTTT. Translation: CAISVEGGLTDTQYF.

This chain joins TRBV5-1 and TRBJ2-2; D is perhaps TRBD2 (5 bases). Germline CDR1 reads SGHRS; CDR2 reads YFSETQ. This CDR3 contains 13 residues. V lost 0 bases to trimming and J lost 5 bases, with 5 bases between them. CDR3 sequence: CASSLGETGELFF. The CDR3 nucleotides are TGCGCCAGCAGCTTGGGGGAGACCGGGGAGCTGTTTTTT.

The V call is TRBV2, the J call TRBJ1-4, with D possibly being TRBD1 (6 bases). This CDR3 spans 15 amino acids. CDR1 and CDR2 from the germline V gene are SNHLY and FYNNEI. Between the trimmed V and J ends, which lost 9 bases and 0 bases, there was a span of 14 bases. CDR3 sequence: CASRTEYATNEKLFF. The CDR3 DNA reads TGTGCCAGTCGGACAGAATACGCAACTAATGAAAAACTGTTTTTT. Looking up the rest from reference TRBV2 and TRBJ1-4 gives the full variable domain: EPEVTQTPSHQVTQMGQEVILRCVPISNHLYFYWYRQILGQKVEFLVSFYNNEISEKSEIFDDQFSVERPDGSNFTLKIRSTKLEDSAMYFCASRTEYATNEKLFFGSGTQLSVL.

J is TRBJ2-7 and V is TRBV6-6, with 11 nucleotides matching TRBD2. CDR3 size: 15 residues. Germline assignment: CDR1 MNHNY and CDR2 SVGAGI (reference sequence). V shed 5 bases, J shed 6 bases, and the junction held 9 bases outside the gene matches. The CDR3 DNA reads TGTGCCAGCAGTACGCTAGCGGGAGGAAATAGCGAGCAGTACTTC. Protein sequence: CASSTLAGGNSEQYF.

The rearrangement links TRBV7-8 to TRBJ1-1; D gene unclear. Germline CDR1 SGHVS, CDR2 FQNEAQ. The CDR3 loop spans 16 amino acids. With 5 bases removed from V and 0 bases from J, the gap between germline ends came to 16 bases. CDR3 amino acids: CASSRERWSLNTEAFF. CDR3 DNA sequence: TGTGCCAGCAGCCGAGAGCGCTGGTCGTTGAACACTGAAGCTTTCTTT. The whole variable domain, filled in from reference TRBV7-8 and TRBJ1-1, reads GAGVSQSPRYKVAKRGQDVALRCDPISGHVSLFWYQQALGQGPEFLTYFQNEAQLDKSGLPSDRFFAERPEGSVSTLKIQRTQQEDSAVYLCASSRERWSLNTEAFFGQGTRLTVV.

The CDR3 is CSASNLASYNEQFF. The CDR3 coding sequence is TGCAGTGCTAGTAACCTAGCCTCCTACAATGAGCAGTTCTTC. This rearrangement joins TRBV20-1 to TRBJ2-1, with TRBD2 as a possible D gene (5 bases). V was clipped by 3 bases and J by 0 bases, with 9 bases between them. Germline loops: CDR1 DFQATT, CDR2 SNEGSKA (reference sequence). The length of the CDR3 is 14 residues.

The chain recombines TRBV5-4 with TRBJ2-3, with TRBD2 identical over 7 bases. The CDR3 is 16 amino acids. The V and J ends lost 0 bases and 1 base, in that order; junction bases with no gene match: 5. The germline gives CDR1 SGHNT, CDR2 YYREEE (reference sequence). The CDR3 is CASSLAGGSGTDTQYF. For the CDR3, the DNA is TGTGCCAGCAGCTTGGCCGGGGGGTCAGGCACAGATACGCAGTATTTT.

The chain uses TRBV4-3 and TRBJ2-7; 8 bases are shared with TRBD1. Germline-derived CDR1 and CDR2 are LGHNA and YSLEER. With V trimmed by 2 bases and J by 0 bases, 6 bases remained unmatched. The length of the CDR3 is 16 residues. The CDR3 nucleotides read TGCGCCAGCAGCCAACCCACAGGGGGGCGCTCCTACGAGCAGTACTTC. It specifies CASSQPTGGRSYEQYF.

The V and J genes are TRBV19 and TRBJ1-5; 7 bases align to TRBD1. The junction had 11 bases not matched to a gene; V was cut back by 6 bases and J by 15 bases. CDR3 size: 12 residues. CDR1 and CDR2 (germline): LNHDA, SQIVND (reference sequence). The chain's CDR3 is CASSTSTGRGHF. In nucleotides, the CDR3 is TGTGCCAGTAGCACATCGACAGGGCGAGGGCATTTT. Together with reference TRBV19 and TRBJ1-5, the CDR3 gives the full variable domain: DGGITQSPKYLFRKEGQNVTLSCEQNLNHDAMYWYRQDPGQGLRLIYYSQIVNDFQKGDIAEGYSVSREKKESFPLTVTSAQKNPTAFYLCASSTSTGRGHFGDGTRLSIL.

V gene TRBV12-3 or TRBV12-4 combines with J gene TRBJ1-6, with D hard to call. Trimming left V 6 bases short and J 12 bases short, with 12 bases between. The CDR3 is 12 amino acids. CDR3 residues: CASSPEARPLHF. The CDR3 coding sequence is TGTGCCAGCAGCCCTGAAGCCCGACCCCTCCACTTT.

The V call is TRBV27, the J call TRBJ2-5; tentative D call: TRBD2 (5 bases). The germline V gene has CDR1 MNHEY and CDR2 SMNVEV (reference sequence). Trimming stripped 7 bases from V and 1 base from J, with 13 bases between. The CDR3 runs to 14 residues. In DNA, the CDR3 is TGTGCCAGCAAGCAGATGGCGGGCCAAGAGACCCAGTACTTC. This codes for CASKQMAGQETQYF.

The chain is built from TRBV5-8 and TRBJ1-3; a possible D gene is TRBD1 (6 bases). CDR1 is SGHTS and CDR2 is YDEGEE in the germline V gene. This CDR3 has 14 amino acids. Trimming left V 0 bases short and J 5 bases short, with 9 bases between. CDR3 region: CASSLDTGRNTIYF. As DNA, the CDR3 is TGTGCCAGCAGCTTGGATACAGGGAGAAACACCATATATTTT.

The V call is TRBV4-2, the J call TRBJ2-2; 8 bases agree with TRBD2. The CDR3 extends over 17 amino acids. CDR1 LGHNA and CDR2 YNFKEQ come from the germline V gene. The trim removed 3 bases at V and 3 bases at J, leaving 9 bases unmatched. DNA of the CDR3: TGTGCCAGCAGCCAGGGGGTTAGCGGGGCCGACACCGGGGAGCTGTTTTTT. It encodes CASSQGVSGADTGELFF.

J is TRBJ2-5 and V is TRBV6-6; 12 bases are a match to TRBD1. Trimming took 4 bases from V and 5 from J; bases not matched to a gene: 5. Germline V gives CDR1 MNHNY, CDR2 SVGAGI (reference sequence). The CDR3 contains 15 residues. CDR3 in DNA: TGTGCCAGCAGTTGGCGGGACAGGGGGCGGGAGACCCAGTACTTC. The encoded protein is CASSWRDRGRETQYF.

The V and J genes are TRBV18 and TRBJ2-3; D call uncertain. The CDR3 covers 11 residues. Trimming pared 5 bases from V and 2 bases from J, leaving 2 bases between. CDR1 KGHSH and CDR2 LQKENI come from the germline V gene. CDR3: CASSSTDTQYF. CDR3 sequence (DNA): TGTGCCAGCTCATCCACAGATACGCAGTATTTT.